This is a list of T cell receptor beta chains from one sample in a study of T cell repertoires in cytomegalovirus infection. These receptors' antigens are unknown. Each CDR3 protein is one row after TCRdb ran MiXCR on the reads. The repertoire has about 310,000 distinct CDR3 sequences, roughly 25% of them found once; the top ten carry about an eighth. The material was cultured PBMCs, obtained from culture after CMV antigen stimulation. The receptors derive from a human donor in good health (CMV status not recorded). Some clones in this sample may be carry-over from other donors' samples. Each CDR3 is given with its conserved first and last residue. D genes are given only for firm matches. Part of the rows lack a size; the others show once, few, many or a class for expanded clones.

TRBV19,TRBJ2-1,many,TRBD2,TGTGCCAGTACCCTATCGCGGGGGGCCCCCTCGGTTGAGCAGTTCTTC,CASTLSRGAPSVEQFF
TRBV12-3/TRBV12-4,TRBJ2-7,-,TRBD2,TGTGCCAGCAGTTTAAGGGCTAGCGGGAGCGACGAGCAGTACTTC,CASSLRASGSDEQYF
TRBV7-2,TRBJ2-7,few,TRBD1,TGTGCCAGCAGCCAGACAGGGTCCTCCTACGAGCAGTACTTC,CASSQTGSSYEQYF
TRBV6-2/TRBV6-3,TRBJ2-3,many,TRBD2,TGTGCCAGCGTTGGCGGGAGGGCCACAGATACGCAGTATTTT,CASVGGRATDTQYF
TRBV28,TRBJ2-7,few,-,TGTGCCAGCAGCATCGTGCCCTACGAGCAGTACTTC,CASSIVPYEQYF
TRBV20-1,TRBJ2-1,few,TRBD2,TGCAGTGCTAGAGATGCCGAGCGGGAGTACAATGAGCAGTTCTTC,CSARDAEREYNEQFF
TRBV7-9,TRBJ2-3,few,TRBD2,TGTGCCAGCAGCTCAATAGCGGGAGATGCGGATACGCAGTATTTT,CASSSIAGDADTQYF
TRBV23-1,TRBJ1-6,once,-,TGCGCCAGCAGCATGTCCAGGGATTCACCCCTCCACTTT,CASSMSRDSPLHF
TRBV7-3,TRBJ2-5,few,TRBD2,TGTGCCAGCAGCTTAGTGGCGGGAGCCCGCCGGGGCCAAGAGACCCAGTACTTC,CASSLVAGARRGQETQYF
TRBV6-4,TRBJ2-1,few,-,TGTGCCAGCAGTGAATTACTCGGGGGCGAGCAGTTCTTC,CASSELLGGEQFF
TRBV27,TRBJ1-5,few,TRBD1,TGTGCCAGCAGTTTACCAATGGACAGGGAAAATGAGCCCCAGCATTTT,CASSLPMDRENEPQHF
TRBV29-1,TRBJ2-1,-,-,TGCAGCGTTGTAATGTACAATGAGCAGTTCTTC,CSVVMYNEQFF
TRBV2,TRBJ2-7,-,TRBD2,TGTGCCAGCAGTGAAGTAGTGGGCGGGAGGCCCACCCGGCAGTACTTC,CASSEVVGGRPTRQYF
TRBV7-9,TRBJ1-3,-,-,TGTGCCAGCAGCCCCAGGGACGGAAACACCATATATTTT,CASSPRDGNTIYF
TRBV19,TRBJ1-5,few,-,TGTGCCAGTAGCTTCGGAGGGGATTTTCAGCCCCAGCATTTT,CASSFGGDFQPQHF
TRBV7-6,TRBJ2-3,-,TRBD2,TGTGCCAGCAGCTCCTCTGGCGGGAGTAGCACAGATACGCAGTATTTT,CASSSSGGSSTDTQYF
TRBV11-2,TRBJ2-2,few,-,TGTGCCAGCAGCTTAATTAGCGGCCCAGACACCGGGGAGCTGTTTTTT,CASSLISGPDTGELFF
TRBV20-1,TRBJ2-3,few,-,TGCAGTCCTAGTACCCCGACAGATACGCAGTATTTT,CSPSTPTDTQYF
TRBV20-1,TRBJ2-1,few,-,TGCAGTGCTAGAGACGGACAAAAAGGCATTACGAATGAGCAGTTCTTC,CSARDGQKGITNEQFF
TRBV7-3,TRBJ2-1,few,-,TGTGCCAGCGGATTACTAGCCGGGCGTCGTAGGGAGCAGTTCTTC,CASGLLAGRRREQFF
TRBV28,TRBJ2-1,-,TRBD2,TGTGCCAGCAGCCAGAATTGGGGTAGCGGGAGGTTCAATGAGCAGTTCTTC,CASSQNWGSGRFNEQFF
TRBV10-3,TRBJ1-1,-,-,TGTGCCATCAGTACTTTTACAGGGACAAACACTGAAGCTTTCTTT,CAISTFTGTNTEAFF
TRBV28,TRBJ1-5,-,TRBD1,TGTGCCAGCAGTACGCCGGGCAGGGGGCTTGGGCAGCCCCAGCATTTT,CASSTPGRGLGQPQHF
TRBV7-2,TRBJ1-1,-,TRBD1,TGTGCCAGCAGCCTGATGGGACAGGGGGTTGCTGAAGCTTTCTTT,CASSLMGQGVAEAFF
TRBV28,TRBJ2-1,-,-,TGTGCCAGCAGCCAGCCAGCTAACTCCTACAATGAGCAGTTCTTC,CASSQPANSYNEQFF
TRBV11-2,TRBJ2-1,many,TRBD2,TGTGCCAGCAGCTTAGGCAGGGGACTAGCGCACCATAGGAGCTCCTACAATGAGCAGTTCTTC,CASSLGRGLAHHRSSYNEQFF
TRBV10-3,TRBJ2-2,-,-,TGTGCCATCAGTGAGTCGAAGTGGGAAGGTGTCACCGGGGAGCTGTTTTTT,CAISESKWEGVTGELFF
TRBV28,TRBJ2-6,-,-,TGTGCCAGCAGTCCGATCCTTATCCGAGACAGAACTGGGGCCAACGTCCTGACTTTC,CASSPILIRDRTGANVLTF
TRBV7-3,TRBJ1-5,many,TRBD1,TGTGCCAGCAGACTACACCAGGGGGCGGACAATCAGCCCCAGCATTTT,CASRLHQGADNQPQHF
TRBV5-1,TRBJ2-1,-,TRBD1,TGCGCCAGCAGCCCGACCACAGGGGTCACGGGAAATGAGCAGTTCTTC,CASSPTTGVTGNEQFF
TRBV20-1,TRBJ1-2,-,-,TGCAGTGCTAGAGGGACAGCCTATGGCTACACCTTC,CSARGTAYGYTF
TRBV7-9,TRBJ2-1,-,TRBD1,TGTGCCAGCAGCCAACAGGGGTATGGCAATGAGCAGTTCTTC,CASSQQGYGNEQFF
TRBV18,TRBJ2-7,-,TRBD2,TGTGCCAGCTCCCCCGGACTAGCGGGAATTGGCGAGCAGTACTTC,CASSPGLAGIGEQYF
TRBV6-2/TRBV6-3,TRBJ2-7,few,TRBD2,TGTGCCAGCGGTCTTACTAGCGGGATTTACGAGCAGTACTTC,CASGLTSGIYEQYF
TRBV4-1,TRBJ1-2,many,-,TGCGCCAGCAGCCAAGATCCGGGGAACAACTATGGCTACACCTTC,CASSQDPGNNYGYTF
TRBV7-6,TRBJ2-5,-,-,TGTGCCAGCAGCTTTCGGACAGACCAAGAGACCCAGTACTTC,CASSFRTDQETQYF
TRBV7-2,TRBJ1-3,many,-,TGTGCCAGCAGCTTGGGGGGAGTCGGAAACACCATATATTTT,CASSLGGVGNTIYF
TRBV3-1,TRBJ2-1,-,-,TGTGCCAGCAGCACCGAGCCGGGACACCCCGCGGGGGAGCAGTTCTTC,CASSTEPGHPAGEQFF
TRBV4-2,TRBJ2-3,few,TRBD2,TGTGCCAGCAGCCAAGATGCTAGCGGGAGGGGTACGCAGTATTTT,CASSQDASGRGTQYF
TRBV7-2,TRBJ1-4,-,-,TGTGCCAGCAGACCAACACCTCAACAAAAACTGTTTTTT,CASRPTPQQKLFF
TRBV7-9,TRBJ2-7,-,-,TGTGCCAGCAGCGCCCAAGACCGTAGCATCTCTGGCGAGCAGTACTTC,CASSAQDRSISGEQYF
TRBV7-2,TRBJ2-7,many,-,TGTGCCAGCAGCTCCCTGGGGGGTCCAGAGCAGTACTTC,CASSSLGGPEQYF
TRBV6-5,TRBJ2-2,-,-,TGTGCCAGCAGTTTAGAGGGGATGCACACCGGGGAGCTGTTTTTT,CASSLEGMHTGELFF
TRBV6-1,TRBJ2-1,many,TRBD2,TGTGCCAGCAGTGAAAGTCTAGCGGTCTACAATGAGCAGTTCTTC,CASSESLAVYNEQFF
TRBV28,TRBJ2-7,-,TRBD1,TGTGCCAGCAGTTCCTCCGGGACAGGTACCTACGAGCAGTACTTC,CASSSSGTGTYEQYF
TRBV7-2,TRBJ2-1,many,-,TGTGCCAGCAGGTTAGAGCGGAGCTCCTACAATGAGCAGTTCTTC,CASRLERSSYNEQFF
TRBV5-4,TRBJ2-1,-,TRBD1,TGTGCCAGCAGTCCCCGGACAGGGGGAGACTACAATGAGCAGTTCTTC,CASSPRTGGDYNEQFF
TRBV7-2,TRBJ2-1,few,TRBD1,TGTGCCAGCAGCTTAGGGGACAGTTTGAGCTCCTACAATGAGCAGTTCTTC,CASSLGDSLSSYNEQFF
TRBV24-1,TRBJ1-1,-,-,TGTGCCACCAGTGAACCCGTAGCACGGGCAACGAACACTGAAGCTTTCTTT,CATSEPVARATNTEAFF